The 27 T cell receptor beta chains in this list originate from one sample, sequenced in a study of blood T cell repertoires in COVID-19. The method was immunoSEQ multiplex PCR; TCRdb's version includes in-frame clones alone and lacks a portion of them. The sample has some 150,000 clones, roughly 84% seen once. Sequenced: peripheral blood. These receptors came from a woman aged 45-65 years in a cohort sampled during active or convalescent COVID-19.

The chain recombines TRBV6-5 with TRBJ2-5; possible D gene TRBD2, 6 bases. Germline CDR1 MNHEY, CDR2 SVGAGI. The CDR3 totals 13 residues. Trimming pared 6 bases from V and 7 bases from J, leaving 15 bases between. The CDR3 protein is CASSSAGLGTQYF. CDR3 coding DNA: TGTGCCAGCAGCTCAGCGGGCTTGGGGACCCAGTACTTC.

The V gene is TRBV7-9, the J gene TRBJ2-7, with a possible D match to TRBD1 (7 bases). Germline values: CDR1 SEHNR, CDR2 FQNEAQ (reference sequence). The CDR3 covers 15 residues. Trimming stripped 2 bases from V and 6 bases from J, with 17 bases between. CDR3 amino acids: CASSLISTGRSEQYF. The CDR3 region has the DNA TGTGCCAGCAGCTTAATATCGACAGGGAGGTCCGAGCAGTACTTC.

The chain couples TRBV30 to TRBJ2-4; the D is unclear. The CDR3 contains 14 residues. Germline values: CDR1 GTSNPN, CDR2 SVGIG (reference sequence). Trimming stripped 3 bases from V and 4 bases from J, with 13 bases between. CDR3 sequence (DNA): TGTGCCTGGAGCGAAGCAGCGAGAAAAAACATTCAGTACTTC. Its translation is CAWSEAARKNIQYF. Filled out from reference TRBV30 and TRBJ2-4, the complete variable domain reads SQTIHQWPATLVQPVGSPLSLECTVEGTSNPNLYWYRQAAGRGLQLLFYSVGIGQISSEVPQNLSASRPQDRQFILSSKKLLLSDSGFYLCAWSEAARKNIQYFGAGTRLSVL.

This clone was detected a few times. CDR3 protein: CASSVAGLAGNGELFF. DNA for the CDR3: TGTGCCAGCAGCGTAGCTGGGCTAGCGGGGAACGGGGAGCTGTTTTTT. V and J are TRBV9 and TRBJ2-2, with 9 bases lining up with TRBD2. Germline-derived CDR1 and CDR2 are SGDLS and YYNGEE. J was trimmed by 7 bases and V by 0 bases; bases with no gene match: 7. This CDR3 spans 16 amino acids.

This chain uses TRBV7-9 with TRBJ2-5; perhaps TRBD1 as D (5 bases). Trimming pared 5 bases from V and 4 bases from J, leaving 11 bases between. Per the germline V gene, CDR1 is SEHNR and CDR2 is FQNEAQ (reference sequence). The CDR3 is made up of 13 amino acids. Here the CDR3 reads CASSEVGVETQYF. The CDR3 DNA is TGTGCCAGCAGCGAAGTAGGGGTAGAGACCCAGTACTTC.

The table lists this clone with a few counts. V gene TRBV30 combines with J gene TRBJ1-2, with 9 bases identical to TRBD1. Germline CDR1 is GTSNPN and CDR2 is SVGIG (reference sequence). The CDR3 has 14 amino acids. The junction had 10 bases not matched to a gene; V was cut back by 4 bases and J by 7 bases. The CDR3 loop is CAWIADRGSGGYTF. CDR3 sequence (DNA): TGTGCCTGGATCGCAGACAGGGGGTCGGGTGGCTACACCTTC.

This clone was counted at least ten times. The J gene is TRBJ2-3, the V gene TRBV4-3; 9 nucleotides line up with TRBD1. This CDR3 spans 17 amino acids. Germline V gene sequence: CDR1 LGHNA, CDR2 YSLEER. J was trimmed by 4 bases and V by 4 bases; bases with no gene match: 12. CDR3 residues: CASSPSGTGTKADTQYF. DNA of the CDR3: TGCGCCAGCAGCCCGTCCGGGACAGGGACAAAGGCAGATACGCAGTATTTT.

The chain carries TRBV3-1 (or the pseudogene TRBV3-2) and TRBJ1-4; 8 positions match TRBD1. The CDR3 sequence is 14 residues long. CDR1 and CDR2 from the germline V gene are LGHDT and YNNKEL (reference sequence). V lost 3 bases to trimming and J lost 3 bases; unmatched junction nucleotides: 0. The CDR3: CASSQTGANEKLFF. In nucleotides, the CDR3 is TGTGCCAGCAGCCAGACAGGGGCTAATGAAAAACTGTTTTTT.

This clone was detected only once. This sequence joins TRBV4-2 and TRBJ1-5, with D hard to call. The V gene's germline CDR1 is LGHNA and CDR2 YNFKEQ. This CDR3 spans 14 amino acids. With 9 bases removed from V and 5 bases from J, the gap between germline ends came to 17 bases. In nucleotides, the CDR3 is TGTGCCAGGGGCCCCCAATCCTCAGATCAGCCCCAGCATTTT. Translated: CARGPQSSDQPQHF.

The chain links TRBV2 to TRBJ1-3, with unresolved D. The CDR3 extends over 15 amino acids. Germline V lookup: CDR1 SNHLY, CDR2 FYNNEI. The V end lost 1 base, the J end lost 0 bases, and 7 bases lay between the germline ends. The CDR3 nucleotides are TGTGCCAGCAGTGAAGGGCCAGTCTCTGGAAACACCATATATTTT. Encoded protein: CASSEGPVSGNTIYF.

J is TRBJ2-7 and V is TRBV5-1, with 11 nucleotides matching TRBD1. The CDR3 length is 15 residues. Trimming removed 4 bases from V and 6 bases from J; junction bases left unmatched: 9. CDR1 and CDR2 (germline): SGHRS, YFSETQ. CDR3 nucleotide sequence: TGCGCCAGCAGCGAGAGGACAGGGGGCTCTTTCGAGCAGTACTTC. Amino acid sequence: CASSERTGGSFEQYF.

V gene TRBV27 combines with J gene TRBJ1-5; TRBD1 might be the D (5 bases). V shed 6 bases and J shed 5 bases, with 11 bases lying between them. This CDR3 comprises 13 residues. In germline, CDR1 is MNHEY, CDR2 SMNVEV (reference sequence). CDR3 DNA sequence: TGTGCCAGCAGCGAGATAGGGGATCAGCCCCAGCATTTT. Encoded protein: CASSEIGDQPQHF.

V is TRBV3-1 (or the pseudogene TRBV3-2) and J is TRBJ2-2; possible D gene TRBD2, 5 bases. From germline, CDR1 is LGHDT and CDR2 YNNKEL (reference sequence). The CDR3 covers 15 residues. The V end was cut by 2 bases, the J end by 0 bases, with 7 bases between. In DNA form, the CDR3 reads TGTGCCAGCAGCCAACAAGCGGCGAACACCGGGGAGCTGTTTTTT. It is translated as CASSQQAANTGELFF.

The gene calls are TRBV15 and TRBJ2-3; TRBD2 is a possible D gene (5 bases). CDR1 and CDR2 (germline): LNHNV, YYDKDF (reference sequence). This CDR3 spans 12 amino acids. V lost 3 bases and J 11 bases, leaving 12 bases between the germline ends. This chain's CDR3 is CATSSYVGEQYF. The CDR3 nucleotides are TGTGCCACCAGCAGCTACGTGGGAGAGCAGTATTTT.

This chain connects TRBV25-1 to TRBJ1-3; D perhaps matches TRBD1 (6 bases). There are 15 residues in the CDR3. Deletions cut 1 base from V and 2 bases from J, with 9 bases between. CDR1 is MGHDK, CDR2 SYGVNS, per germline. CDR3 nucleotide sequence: TGTGCCAGCAGTGAATCGGGGGGCACTGGAAACACCATATATTTT. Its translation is CASSESGGTGNTIYF.

This chain's CDR3 is CAISGGTDYETQYF. The CDR3 coding sequence is TGTGCCATCAGTGGGGGGACGGACTACGAGACCCAGTACTTC. The rearrangement links TRBV10-3 to TRBJ2-5; D perhaps matches TRBD2 (6 bases). The germline gives CDR1 ENHRY, CDR2 SYGVKD. CDR3 length: 14 residues. The V gene lost 4 bases and the J gene lost 5 bases, with 14 bases spanning the gap.

The CDR3 sequence is CASRTSGKGNSPLHF. The CDR3, as DNA: TGTGCCAGCAGGACCTCAGGGAAGGGTAATTCACCCCTCCACTTT. The chain couples TRBV6-5 to TRBJ1-6; TRBD1 is a possible D gene (5 bases). This CDR3 region has 15 residues. V was trimmed by 6 bases and J by 6 bases, leaving 15 bases between them. Germline-derived CDR1 and CDR2 are MNHEY and SVGAGI.

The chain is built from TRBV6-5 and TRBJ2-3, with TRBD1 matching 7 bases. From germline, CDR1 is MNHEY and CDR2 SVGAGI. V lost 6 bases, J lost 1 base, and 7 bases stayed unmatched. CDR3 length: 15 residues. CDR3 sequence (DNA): TGTGCCAGCAGACGACAGGGTGGGGGCACAGATACGCAGTATTTT. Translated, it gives CASRRQGGGTDTQYF.

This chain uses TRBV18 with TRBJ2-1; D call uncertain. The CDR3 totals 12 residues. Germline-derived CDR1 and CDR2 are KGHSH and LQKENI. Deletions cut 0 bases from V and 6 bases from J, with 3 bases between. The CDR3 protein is CASSPPSNEQFF. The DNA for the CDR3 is TGTGCCAGCTCACCACCCAGCAATGAGCAGTTCTTC.

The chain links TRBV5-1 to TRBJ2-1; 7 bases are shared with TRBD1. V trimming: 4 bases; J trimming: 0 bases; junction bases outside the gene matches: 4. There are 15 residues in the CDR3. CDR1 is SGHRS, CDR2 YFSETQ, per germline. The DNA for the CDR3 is TGCGCCAGCAGCACGGGACAGCCCTCCTACAATGAGCAGTTCTTC. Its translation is CASSTGQPSYNEQFF.

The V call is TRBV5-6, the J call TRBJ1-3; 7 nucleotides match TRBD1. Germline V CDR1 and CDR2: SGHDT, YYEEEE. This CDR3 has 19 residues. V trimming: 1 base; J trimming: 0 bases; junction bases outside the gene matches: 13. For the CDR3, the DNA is TGTGCCAGCAGCTTGAGGTCCGGAGGGGGCTCTTACTCTGGAAACACCATATATTTT. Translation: CASSLRSGGGSYSGNTIYF.

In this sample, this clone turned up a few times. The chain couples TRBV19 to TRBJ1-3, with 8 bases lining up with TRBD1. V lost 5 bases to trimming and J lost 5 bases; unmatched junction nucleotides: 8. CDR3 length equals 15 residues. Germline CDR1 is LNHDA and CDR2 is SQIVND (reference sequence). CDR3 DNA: TGTGCCAGTAGTGTGGACAGGGCGATAAGAAACACCATATATTTT. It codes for CASSVDRAIRNTIYF. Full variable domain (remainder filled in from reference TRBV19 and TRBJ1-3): DGGITQSPKYLFRKEGQNVTLSCEQNLNHDAMYWYRQDPGQGLRLIYYSQIVNDFQKGDIAEGYSVSREKKESFPLTVTSAQKNPTAFYLCASSVDRAIRNTIYFGEGSWLTVV.

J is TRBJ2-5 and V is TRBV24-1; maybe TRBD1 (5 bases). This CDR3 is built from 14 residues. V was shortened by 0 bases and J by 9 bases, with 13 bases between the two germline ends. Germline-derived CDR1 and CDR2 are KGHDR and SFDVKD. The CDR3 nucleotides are TGTGCCACCAGTGATTTGAGGGGCCCCCAGGCCCAGTACTTC. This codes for CATSDLRGPQAQYF.

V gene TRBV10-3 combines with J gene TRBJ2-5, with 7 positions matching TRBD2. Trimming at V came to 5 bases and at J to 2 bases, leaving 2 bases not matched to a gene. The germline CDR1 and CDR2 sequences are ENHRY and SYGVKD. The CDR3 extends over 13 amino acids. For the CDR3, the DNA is TGTGCCATCAGTTCTAGCGGACAAGAGACCCAGTACTTC. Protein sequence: CAISSSGQETQYF.

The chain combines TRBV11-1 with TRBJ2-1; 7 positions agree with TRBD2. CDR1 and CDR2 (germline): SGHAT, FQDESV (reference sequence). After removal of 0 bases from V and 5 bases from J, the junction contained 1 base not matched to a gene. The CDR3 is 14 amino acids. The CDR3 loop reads CASSLAGLDNEQFF. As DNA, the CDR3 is TGTGCCAGCAGCTTAGCCGGACTAGACAATGAGCAGTTCTTC.

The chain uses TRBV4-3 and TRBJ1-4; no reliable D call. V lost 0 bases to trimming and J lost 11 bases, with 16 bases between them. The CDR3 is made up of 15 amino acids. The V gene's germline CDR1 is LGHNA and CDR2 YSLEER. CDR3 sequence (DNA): TGCGCCAGCAGCCAAGAAGCGGTTAGTGGAGAGAAACTGTTTTTT. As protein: CASSQEAVSGEKLFF.

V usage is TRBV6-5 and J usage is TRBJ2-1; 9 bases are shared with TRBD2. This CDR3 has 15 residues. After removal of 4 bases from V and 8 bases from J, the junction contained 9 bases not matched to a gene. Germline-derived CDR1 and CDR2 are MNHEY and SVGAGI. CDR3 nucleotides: TGTGCCAGCAGTTCCCTCGGGGGCGGGGGGGATGAGCAGTTCTTC. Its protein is CASSSLGGGGDEQFF.